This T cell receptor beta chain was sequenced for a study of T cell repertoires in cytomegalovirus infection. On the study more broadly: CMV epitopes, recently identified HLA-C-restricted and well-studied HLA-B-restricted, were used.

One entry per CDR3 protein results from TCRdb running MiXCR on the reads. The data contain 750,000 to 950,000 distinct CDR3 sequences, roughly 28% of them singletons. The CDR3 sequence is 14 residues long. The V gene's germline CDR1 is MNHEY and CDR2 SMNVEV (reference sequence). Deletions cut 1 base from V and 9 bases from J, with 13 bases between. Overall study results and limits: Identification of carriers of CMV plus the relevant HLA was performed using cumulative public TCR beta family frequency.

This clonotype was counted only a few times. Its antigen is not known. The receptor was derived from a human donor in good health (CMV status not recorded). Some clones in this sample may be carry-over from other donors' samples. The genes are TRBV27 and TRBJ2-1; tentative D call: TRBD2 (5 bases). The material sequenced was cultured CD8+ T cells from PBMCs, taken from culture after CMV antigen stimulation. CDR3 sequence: CASSLLGHRGEQFF. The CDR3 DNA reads TGTGCCAGCAGTTTATTAGGGCACCGGGGTGAGCAGTTCTTC.